This T cell receptor beta chain emerged from a study of MAIT cells during Salmonella Paratyphi A infection (dated by TCRdb to 2016 to 2017). General notes on the study: A single dose of 1-5x10^3 CFU of S. Paratyphi A strain NVGH308 was swallowed by adult volunteers aged 18 to 60. Starting at diagnosis, diagnosed volunteers were given ciprofloxacin 500 mg twice a day for 14 days.

The method was 5' RACE. TCRbeta was amplified in two rounds of PCR using Phusion High-Fidelity polymerase, and the primers added sample-specific barcodes. Template-switch cDNA synthesis with SMARTScribe reverse transcriptase and a TRBC-specific primer was used to generate TCRbeta libraries. After barcoding, samples were pooled and then prepared using the NEBNext Ultra DNA Library Prep Kit for Illumina. The libraries were sequenced on an Illumina MiSeq using the MiSeq reagent kit v2, 300 cycles. Per the original workflow: Jemultiplexer demultiplexed the reads by barcode, and MiTCR with default parameters aligned the reads. Non-functional sequences were removed with VDJtools, and each clonotype was defined by its amino acid sequence, with frequencies calculated from the assigned sequence reads. Clonal space homeostasis binned clonotypes by frequency as over-represented (0.05-1), large, medium and small. The public reads were reanalyzed by TCRdb: fastp trimming at Q25, MiXCR alignment, in-frame beta chains only. Each record represents a unique CDR3 protein, reported with the most common genes and DNA among its rows. It is TCRdb's table, rather than the study itself, that gives the V and J calls and clone size. This sample comprises roughly 950 distinct CDR3 sequences, 20% to 25% of them detected only once. The top ten clones comprise around 45% of the sample.

Study-wide conclusions, independent of this receptor: The availability of volunteer samples limited the sample sizes, but these sizes were considered adequate to detect differences between groups. Compared with healthy controls, diagnosed volunteers had more expansion or contraction among the top five MAIT clonotypes (around 0.52 versus 0.13), suggesting that infection reshaped the repertoire. MAIT TRBV usage was oligoclonal with a preference for TRBV20 and TRBV6, and infection appeared not to change this usage. Space occupied by over-represented MAIT clonotypes fell significantly from baseline to mid-infection (approximately 0.17 to 0.10), with no significant post-infection difference.

The sample's time point label, decoded: mid-infection, around enteric fever diagnosis. MAIT cells, defined as Valpha7.2+ CD161+ T cells, were identified and sorted by flow cytometry. Circulating MAIT cell TCRbeta repertoires were profiled longitudinally in five to seven volunteers who developed enteric fever after controlled oral challenge with live Salmonella Paratyphi A. Every diagnosed volunteer provided MAIT cell samples at pre-infection, mid-infection and post-infection timepoints. A diagnosis of enteric fever was based on Paratyphi A bacteremia and/or a persistent fever above 38 degrees C that lasted longer than 12 hours. Infection was diagnosed in challenged volunteers between day 4 and day 7 after challenge. For RNA extraction, between 5,000 and 10,000 MAIT cells from each sample were sorted straight into RNAqueous-Micro lysis buffer. Lymphoprep gradient centrifugation was used to isolate peripheral blood mononuclear cells from both the blood samples and the leukocyte cones. A BD FACSAria Fusion or BD FACSAria III sorter was used for cell sorting.

Compared with germline, V lacks 4 bases and J lacks 4 bases; bases without a gene match: 3. From cysteine to phenylalanine, the CDR3 is 15 amino acids long. CDR3 DNA is the only sequence kept; it has 45 bases, read in frame from the first base. CDR1 MRHNA and CDR2 SNTAGT are derived from the germline V gene. With regard to this clonotype: No antigen is known for it. No base quality values were provided; no much bigger clone lies one nucleotide off.

The source was MAIT cells from blood, collected at the middle sampling point of the challenge study. This TCR came from a person aged 18 to 75 who was deliberately infected with Salmonella Paratyphi A in a paratyphoid fever challenge study. The V and J segments used are TRBV6-4 and TRBJ2-3, with 12 bases aligning to TRBD1. The CDR3 protein sequence reads: CASSAGTGGADTQYF. In nucleotide form, the sequence is TGTGCCAGCAGTGCCGGGACAGGGGGCGCAGATACGCAGTATTTT.